The rows below give T cell receptor beta chains drawn from one sample of a study of blood T cell repertoires in COVID-19. Method: immunoSEQ multiplex PCR; TCRdb's copy keeps in-frame clones and lacks some. The repertoire holds a few hundred thousand clones, with 88% as singletons. The specimen was peripheral blood. The receptors originated from a man aged 55 to 69 who had recovered from COVID-19. Each CDR3 is given with its conserved first and last residue. The D gene is left open where the match is weak. The listing skips clone size in some rows; elsewhere it reads once, few, many or a size class.

>NA|NA|TRBV13|TRBJ2-2
TGTGCCAGCAGCGCGACGGGACTCGACACCGGGGAGCTGTTTTTT
CASSATGLDTGELFF
>NA|TRBD1|TRBV7-2|TRBJ1-1
TGTGCCAGCAGCTCAGGACAGGGGCCATCGAACACTGAAGCTTTCTTT
CASSSGQGPSNTEAFF
>once|NA|TRBV7-9|TRBJ2-3
TGTGCCAGCAGCAAAACAGGAGCTAGCACAGATACGCAGTATTTT
CASSKTGASTDTQYF
>NA|NA|TRBV5-1|TRBJ1-1
TGCGCCAGCAGCTTCGTAGGGAGCATGAACACTGAAGCTTTCTTT
CASSFVGSMNTEAFF
>NA|TRBD1|TRBV5-4|TRBJ2-7
TGTGCCAGCAGCGGTCAGGGGGCCAACTACGAGCAGTACTTC
CASSGQGANYEQYF
>NA|TRBD1|TRBV11-2|TRBJ2-1
TGTGCCAGCAGCTTCTCGGGACAGACCTACAATGAGCAGTTCTTC
CASSFSGQTYNEQFF
>NA|TRBD1|TRBV5-4|TRBJ1-2
TGTGCCAGCAGCTTTATGGGCTCGGGACAGGGGGCCGCTAGGGGCTACACCTTC
CASSFMGSGQGAARGYTF
>once|NA|TRBV21-1|TRBJ1-5
TGTGCCACCCCCATCAAGAGGAACCCAGGGCACAATCAGCCCCAGCATTTT
CATPIKRNPGHNQPQHF
>NA|TRBD2|TRBV6-6|TRBJ2-5
TGTGCCAGCAGGGCAGCGGGGGGACAAGAGACCCAGTACTTC
CASRAAGGQETQYF
>NA|NA|TRBV5-4|TRBJ2-7
TGTGCCAGCAGCTCCGGACAGACCTACGAGCAGTACTTC
CASSSGQTYEQYF
>NA|NA|TRBV24-1|TRBJ2-3
TGTGCCACCAGTCCAGGCATCTATAGCACAGATACGCAGTATTTT
CATSPGIYSTDTQYF
>NA|TRBD1|TRBV5-5|TRBJ1-4
TGTGCCAGCAGCCGGGGGACAGGGCCTGAAAAACTGTTTTTT
CASSRGTGPEKLFF
>NA|TRBD1|TRBV7-8|TRBJ1-5
TGTGCCAGCAGCTTCCGACAGGGGGCCGATCAGCCCCAGCATTTT
CASSFRQGADQPQHF
>NA|TRBD1|TRBV5-1|TRBJ2-7
TGCGCCAGCAGCCGAGACAGGGTTGGATTATACGAGCAGTACTTC
CASSRDRVGLYEQYF
>NA|NA|TRBV27|TRBJ2-7
TGTGCCAGCAGAAGGGGCCCCGAGGTAGGGCAGTACTTC
CASRRGPEVGQYF
>NA|NA|TRBV18|TRBJ1-6
TGTGCCAGCTCACAAACCGTGACAGGAGTGGATTCACCCCTCCACTTT
CASSQTVTGVDSPLHF
>NA|TRBD2|TRBV18|TRBJ2-3
TGTGCCAGCCGGACCGGACTAGCGGGCCACACAGATACGCAGTATTTT
CASRTGLAGHTDTQYF
>NA|TRBD1|TRBV15|TRBJ1-2
TGTGCCACCAGCGTCGGGACAGGGGCCCTCTATGGCTACACCTTC
CATSVGTGALYGYTF
>NA|NA|TRBV6-6|TRBJ1-1
TGTGCCAGCAGTTTACCCGGGACTAACACTGAAGCTTTCTTT
CASSLPGTNTEAFF
>once|NA|TRBV9|TRBJ2-5
TGTGCCAGCGGAGATCCCCGGGACTTCCTTCAAGAGACCCAGTACTTC
CASGDPRDFLQETQYF
>NA|TRBD1|TRBV7-9|TRBJ1-2
TGTGCCAGCAGCCCCCCGGACAGGCCTGGGGGCTACACCTTC
CASSPPDRPGGYTF
>NA|NA|TRBV6-1|TRBJ1-4
TGTGCCAGCAGTGAACAGGTGGCAATGGAAAAACTGTTTTTT
CASSEQVAMEKLFF
>NA|NA|TRBV19|TRBJ2-3
TGTGCCACCCGAAGCGCGTCTCCAAGCACAGATACGCAGTATTTT
CATRSASPSTDTQYF
>few|NA|TRBV5-1|TRBJ2-2
TGCGCCAGCAGCATACGAGCACAGGGCGGCGGGGAGCTGTTTTTT
CASSIRAQGGGELFF
>NA|TRBD2|TRBV7-3|TRBJ2-1
TGTGCCAGCAGTTCCGGGACTAGCGGGGGGAATGAGCAGTTCTTC
CASSSGTSGGNEQFF
>NA|NA|TRBV7-8|TRBJ2-3
TGTGCCAGCAGCTTTGATGGCTCAGATACGCAGTATTTT
CASSFDGSDTQYF
>NA|NA|TRBV7-2|TRBJ1-2
TGTGCCAGCAGCCCCGACAACAACTATGGCTACACCTTC
CASSPDNNYGYTF
>few|TRBD1|TRBV27|TRBJ1-4
TGTGCCAGCAGCCACGGACAGGGGATCTCTAATGAAAAACTGTTTTTT
CASSHGQGISNEKLFF
>NA|TRBD2|TRBV19|TRBJ2-1
TGTGCCAGTAGTGGGCGGGGGGCCTACAATGAGCAGTTCTTC
CASSGRGAYNEQFF
>once|NA|TRBV7-2|TRBJ2-5
TGTGCCAGCAGCTTGGAGAGGGAGACCCAGTACTTC
CASSLERETQYF
>NA|NA|TRBV5-1|TRBJ2-1
TGCGCCAGCAGCTTGGCCGGGAGTAGCTCCTACAATGAGCAGTTCTTC
CASSLAGSSSYNEQFF
>NA|TRBD2|TRBV5-4|TRBJ2-1
TGTGCCAGCAGCTTGAAGGGGAGGGATGAGCAGTTCTTC
CASSLKGRDEQFF
>NA|TRBD1|TRBV30|TRBJ1-4
TGTGCCTGGAAAGGTGGCAGGGGGCTTCCTAATGAAAAACTGTTTTTT
CAWKGGRGLPNEKLFF
>NA|TRBD2|TRBV9|TRBJ2-7
TGTGCCAGCAGCGACGGGGGGGACGGCTACGAGCAGTACTTC
CASSDGGDGYEQYF
>NA|NA|TRBV11-2|TRBJ1-6
TGTGCCAGCAGCTTTGGACTCACGAATTCACCCCTCCACTTT
CASSFGLTNSPLHF
>NA|NA|TRBV19|TRBJ2-1
TGTGCCAGTAGTATAGCGGAGAGCTCCTACAATGAGCAGTTCTTC
CASSIAESSYNEQFF
>NA|TRBD1|TRBV5-8|TRBJ2-7
TGTGCCAGCAGCTACCGCAGGGACAGGCCTGCCTACGAGCAGTACTTC
CASSYRRDRPAYEQYF
>NA|NA|TRBV9|TRBJ1-2
TGTGCCAGCAGCGTAGGGGGGGTCTCGTATGGCTACACCTTC
CASSVGGVSYGYTF
>NA|TRBD1|TRBV5-1|TRBJ1-5
TGCGCCAGCAGCTTGGCCGGGACAGACCAGCCCCAGCATTTT
CASSLAGTDQPQHF
>NA|TRBD1|TRBV6-5|TRBJ1-1
TGTGCCAGCAGTCTTTCCGGGACAGGGAACACTGAAGCTTTCTTT
CASSLSGTGNTEAFF
>NA|TRBD1|TRBV6-5|TRBJ1-2
TGTGCCAGCAGCCTACCAGGGGGCGGGTATGGCTACACCTTC
CASSLPGGGYGYTF
>NA|TRBD1|TRBV29-1|TRBJ1-1
TGCAGCGTGACAGGGGGGACCGCGAACACTGAAGCTTTCTTT
CSVTGGTANTEAFF
>NA|NA|TRBV6-5|TRBJ1-2
TGTGCCAGCAGTTACTCGTGGGGGGACTCTGGCTACACCTTC
CASSYSWGDSGYTF